This entry describes one TCR beta chain. Germline V lookup: CDR1 SGHTA, CDR2 FQGNSA. V lost 0 bases and J 4 bases, leaving 11 bases between the germline ends. The CDR3 sequence is 15 residues long. These data belong to a study of blood T cell repertoires in COVID-19. Sequenced by immunoSEQ multiplex PCR; TCRdb stores in-frame clones only, minus some. The sample has about 120,000 clones, 90% seen once; the top ten hold 1.5% to 2%. This chain joins TRBV7-2 and TRBJ2-3; D is perhaps TRBD2 (6 bases). This clonotype was sampled from a human donor with active COVID-19. The donor label of this sample is uncertain. The sequencing sample was made of peripheral blood. The CDR3 region is CASSLARGSADTQYF. The DNA of the CDR3 is TGTGCCAGCAGCTTAGCGCGGGGCAGCGCAGATACGCAGTATTTT.